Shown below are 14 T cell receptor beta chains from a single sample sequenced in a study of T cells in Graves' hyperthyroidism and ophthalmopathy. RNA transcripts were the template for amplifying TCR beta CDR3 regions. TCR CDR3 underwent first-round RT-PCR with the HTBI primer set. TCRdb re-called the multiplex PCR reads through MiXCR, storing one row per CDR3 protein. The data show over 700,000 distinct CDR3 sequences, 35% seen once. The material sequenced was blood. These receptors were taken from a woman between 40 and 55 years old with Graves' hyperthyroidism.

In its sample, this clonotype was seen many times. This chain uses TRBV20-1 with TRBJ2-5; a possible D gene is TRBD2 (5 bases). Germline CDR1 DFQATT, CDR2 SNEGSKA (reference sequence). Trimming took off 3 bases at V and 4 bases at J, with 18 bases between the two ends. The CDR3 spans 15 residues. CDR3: CSASFGSGLIETQYF. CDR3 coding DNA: TGCAGTGCTAGCTTCGGATCCGGACTTATAGAGACCCAGTACTTC.

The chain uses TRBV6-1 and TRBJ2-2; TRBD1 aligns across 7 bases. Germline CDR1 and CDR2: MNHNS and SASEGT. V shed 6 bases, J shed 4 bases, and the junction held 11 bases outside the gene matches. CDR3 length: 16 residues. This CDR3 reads CASSGDRAAFTGELFF. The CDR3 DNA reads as TGTGCCAGCAGCGGAGACAGGGCGGCGTTCACCGGGGAGCTGTTTTTT.

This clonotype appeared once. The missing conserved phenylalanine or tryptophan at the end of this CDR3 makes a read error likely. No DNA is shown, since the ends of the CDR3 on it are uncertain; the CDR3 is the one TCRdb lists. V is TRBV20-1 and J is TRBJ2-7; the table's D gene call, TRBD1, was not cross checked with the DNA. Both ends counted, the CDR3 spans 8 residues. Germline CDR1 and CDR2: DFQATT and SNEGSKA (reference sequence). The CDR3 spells CSARAPGT.

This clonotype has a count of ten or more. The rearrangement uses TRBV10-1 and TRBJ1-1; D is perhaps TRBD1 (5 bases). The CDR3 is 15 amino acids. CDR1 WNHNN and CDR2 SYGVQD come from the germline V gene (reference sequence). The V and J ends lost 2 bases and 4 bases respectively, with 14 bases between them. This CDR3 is CASSEGFGRGTEAFF. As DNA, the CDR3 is TGCGCCAGCAGTGAGGGTTTCGGTAGGGGCACTGAAGCTTTCTTT.

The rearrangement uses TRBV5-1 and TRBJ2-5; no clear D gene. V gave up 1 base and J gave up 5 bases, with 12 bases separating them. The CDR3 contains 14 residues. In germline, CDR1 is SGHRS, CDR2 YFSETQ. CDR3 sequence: CASSLQPTVETQYF. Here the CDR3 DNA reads TGCGCCAGCAGCTTGCAGCCAACGGTGGAGACCCAGTACTTC.

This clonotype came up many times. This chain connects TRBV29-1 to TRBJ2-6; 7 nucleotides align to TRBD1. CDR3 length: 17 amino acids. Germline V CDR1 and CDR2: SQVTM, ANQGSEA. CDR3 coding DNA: TGCAGTCGTGGGACAGACAGAGGGGTCTCTGGGGCCAACGTCCTGACTTTC. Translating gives CSRGTDRGVSGANVLTF.

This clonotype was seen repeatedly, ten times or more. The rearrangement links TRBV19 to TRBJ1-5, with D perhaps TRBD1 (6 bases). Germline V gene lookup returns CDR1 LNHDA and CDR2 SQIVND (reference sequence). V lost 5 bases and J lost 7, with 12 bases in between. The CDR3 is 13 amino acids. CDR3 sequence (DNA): TGTGCCAGTAGTCAACAGGGTTACCAGCCCCAGCATTTT. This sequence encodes CASSQQGYQPQHF.

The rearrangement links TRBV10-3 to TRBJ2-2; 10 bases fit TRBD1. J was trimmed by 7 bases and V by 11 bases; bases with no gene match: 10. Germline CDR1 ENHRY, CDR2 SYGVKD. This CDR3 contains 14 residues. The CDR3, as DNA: TGTGCCGCCTCAGGCGGGGACAGGGGCGGGGAGCTGTTTTTT. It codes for CAASGGDRGGELFF.

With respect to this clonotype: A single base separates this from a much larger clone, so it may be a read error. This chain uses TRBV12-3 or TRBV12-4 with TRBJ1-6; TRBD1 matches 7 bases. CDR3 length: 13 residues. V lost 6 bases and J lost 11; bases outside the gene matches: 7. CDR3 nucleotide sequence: TGTGCCAGCAGCGACAGGGCGGATCCACCCCTCCACTTT. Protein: CASSDRADPPLHF.

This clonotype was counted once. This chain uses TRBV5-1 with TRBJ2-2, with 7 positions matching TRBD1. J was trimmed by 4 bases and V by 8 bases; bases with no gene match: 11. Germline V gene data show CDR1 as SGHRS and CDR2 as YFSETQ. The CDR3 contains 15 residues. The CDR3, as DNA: TGCGCCAGTCCGACCACAGGGGACCGCACCGGGGAGCTGTTTTTT. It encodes CASPTTGDRTGELFF.

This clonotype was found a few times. The CDR3 nucleotides are TGTGCCAGTAGTACCCGATCAGGGCTTGAGCAGTACTTC. This translates into CASSTRSGLEQYF. This sequence joins TRBV19 and TRBJ2-7; weak D call: TRBD1 (5 bases). CDR1 LNHDA and CDR2 SQIVND come from the germline V gene (reference sequence). The germline V and J ends were trimmed by 4 bases and 7 bases, with 14 bases remaining between them. The CDR3 loop spans 13 amino acids.

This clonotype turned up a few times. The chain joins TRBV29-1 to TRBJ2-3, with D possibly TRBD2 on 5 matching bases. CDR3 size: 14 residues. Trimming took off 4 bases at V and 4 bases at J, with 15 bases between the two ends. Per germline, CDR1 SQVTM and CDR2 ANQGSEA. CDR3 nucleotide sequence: TGCAGCGTTGGGGCGCCGGGGTTGGCAGATACGCAGTATTTT. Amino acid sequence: CSVGAPGLADTQYF.

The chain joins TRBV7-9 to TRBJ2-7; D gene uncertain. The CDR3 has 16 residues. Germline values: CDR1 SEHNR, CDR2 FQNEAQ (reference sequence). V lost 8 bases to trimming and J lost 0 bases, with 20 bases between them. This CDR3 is CASSVGQDGYSYEQYF. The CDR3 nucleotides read TGTGCCAGCTCCGTTGGGCAGGACGGCTACTCCTACGAGCAGTACTTC.

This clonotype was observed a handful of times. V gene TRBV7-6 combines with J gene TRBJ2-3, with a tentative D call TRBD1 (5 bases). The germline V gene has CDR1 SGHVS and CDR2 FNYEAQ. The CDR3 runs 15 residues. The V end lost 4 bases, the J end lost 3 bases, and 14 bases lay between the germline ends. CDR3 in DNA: TGTGCCAGCAGCTGGGCAGGGTCTGTGACAGATACGCAGTATTTT. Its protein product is CASSWAGSVTDTQYF.